A single T cell receptor (beta chain) is shown here with its context. Its antigen is currently unknown. Germline V CDR1 and CDR2: MDHEN, SYDVKM. V gave up 9 bases and J gave up 6 bases; unmatched junction bases: 10. This CDR3 contains 13 residues. This sample was included in a study of cytomegalovirus exposure and HLA in healthy donors. 13 Jbeta primers and 60 Vbeta primers were used for the PCR. Repertoires were generated with immunoSEQ multiplex PCR, while TCRdb's copy carries only in-frame clones and drops some. Here the sample spans 140,000 to 150,000 clones, about 80% being singletons. Findings of the study overall: The study designated around 150 TCR beta chains cytomegalovirus-associated. Within a later analysis, the majority of CMV-associated TCR beta chains appeared HLA-restricted. TCR beta V- and J-gene trimming was later associated with a missense DCLRE1C variant. A few V segments could not be told apart, such as TRBV6-2 and TRBV6-3, and were left out.

Sequencing was performed on PBMCs. This chain links TRBV28 with TRBJ1-2; 7 positions match TRBD1. This TCR was sampled from a man aged 35-49 years in good health and CMV-seronegative. This CDR3 reads CASRTGEVNGYTF. The CDR3 DNA reads as TGTGCCAGTAGAACAGGGGAGGTGAATGGCTACACCTTC.